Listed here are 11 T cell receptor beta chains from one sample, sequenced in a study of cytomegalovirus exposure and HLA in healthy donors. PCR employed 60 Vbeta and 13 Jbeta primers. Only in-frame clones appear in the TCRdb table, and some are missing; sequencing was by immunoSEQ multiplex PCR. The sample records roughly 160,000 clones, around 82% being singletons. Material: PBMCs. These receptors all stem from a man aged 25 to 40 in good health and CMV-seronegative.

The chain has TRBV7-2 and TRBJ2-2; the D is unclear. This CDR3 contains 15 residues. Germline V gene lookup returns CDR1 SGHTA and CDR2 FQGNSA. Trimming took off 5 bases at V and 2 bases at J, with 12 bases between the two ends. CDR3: CASSTDSSNTGELFF. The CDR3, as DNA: TGTGCCAGCAGCACTGATTCGTCTAACACCGGGGAGCTGTTTTTT.

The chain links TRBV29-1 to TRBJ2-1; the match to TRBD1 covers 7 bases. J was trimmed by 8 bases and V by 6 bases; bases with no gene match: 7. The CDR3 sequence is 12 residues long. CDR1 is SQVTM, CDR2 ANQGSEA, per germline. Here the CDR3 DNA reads TGCAGCGTGGGCCGGGACAGCCATGAGCAGTTCTTC. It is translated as CSVGRDSHEQFF.

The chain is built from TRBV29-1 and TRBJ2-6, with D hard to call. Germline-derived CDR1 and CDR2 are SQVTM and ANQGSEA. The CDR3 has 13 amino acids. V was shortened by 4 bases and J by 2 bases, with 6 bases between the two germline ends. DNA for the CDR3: TGCAGCGTTGCTCGGGCTGGGGCCAACGTCCTGACTTTC. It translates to CSVARAGANVLTF.

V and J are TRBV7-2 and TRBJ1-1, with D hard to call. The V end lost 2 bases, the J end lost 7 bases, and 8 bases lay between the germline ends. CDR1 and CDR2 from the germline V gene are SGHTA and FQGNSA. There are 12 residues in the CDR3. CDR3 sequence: CASSLWPYEAFF. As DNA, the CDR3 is TGTGCCAGCAGCTTATGGCCGTATGAAGCTTTCTTT.

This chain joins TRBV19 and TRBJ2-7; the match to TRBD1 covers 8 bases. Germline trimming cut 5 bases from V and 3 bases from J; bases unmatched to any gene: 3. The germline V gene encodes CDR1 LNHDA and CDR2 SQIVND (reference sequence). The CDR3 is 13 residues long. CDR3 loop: CASSWGQDYEQYF. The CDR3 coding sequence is TGTGCCAGTAGTTGGGGACAGGACTACGAGCAGTACTTC.

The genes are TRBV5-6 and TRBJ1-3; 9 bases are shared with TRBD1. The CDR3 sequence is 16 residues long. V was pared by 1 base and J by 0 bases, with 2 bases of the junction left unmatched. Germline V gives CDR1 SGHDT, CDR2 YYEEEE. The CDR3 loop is CASSLNRGLSGNTIYF. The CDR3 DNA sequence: TGTGCCAGCAGCTTGAACAGGGGGCTCTCTGGAAACACCATATATTTT. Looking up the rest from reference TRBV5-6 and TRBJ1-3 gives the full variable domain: DAGVTQSPTHLIKTRGQQVTLRCSPKSGHDTVSWYQQALGQGPQFIFQYYEEEERQRGNFPDRFSGHQFPNYSSELNVNALLLGDSALYLCASSLNRGLSGNTIYFGEGSWLTVV.

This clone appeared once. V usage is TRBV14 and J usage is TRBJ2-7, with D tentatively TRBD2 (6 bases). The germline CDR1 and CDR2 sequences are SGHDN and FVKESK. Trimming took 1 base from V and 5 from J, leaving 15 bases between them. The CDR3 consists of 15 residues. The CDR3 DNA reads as TGTGCCAGCAGCCAAGTCGGAGGGGTCAAGAACGAGCAGTACTTC. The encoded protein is CASSQVGGVKNEQYF.

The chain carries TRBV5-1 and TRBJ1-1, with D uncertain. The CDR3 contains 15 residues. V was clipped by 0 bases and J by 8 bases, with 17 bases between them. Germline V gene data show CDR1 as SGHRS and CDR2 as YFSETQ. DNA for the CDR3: TGCGCCAGCAGCTTGGCCCTCGACATGGGCGCAGAAGCTTTCTTT. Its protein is CASSLALDMGAEAFF.

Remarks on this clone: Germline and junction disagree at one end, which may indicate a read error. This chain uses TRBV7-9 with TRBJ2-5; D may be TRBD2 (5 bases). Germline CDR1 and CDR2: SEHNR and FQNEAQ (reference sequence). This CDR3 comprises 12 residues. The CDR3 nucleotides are TGTTCCAGCAGCTTGATAGCGGAGACCCAGTACTTC. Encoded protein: CSSSLIAETQYF. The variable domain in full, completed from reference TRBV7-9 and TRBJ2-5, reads DTGVSQNPRHKITKRGQNVTFRCDPISEHNRLYWYRQTLGQGPEFLTYFQNEAQLEKSRLLSDRFSAERPKGSFSTLEIQRTEQGDSAMYLCSSSLIAETQYFGPGTRLLVL.

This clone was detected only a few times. CDR3 DNA: TGTGCCAGCACCTTTCAAGGGGGGGTTGTAGGTTCACCCCTCCACTTT. It yields the protein CASTFQGGVVGSPLHF. The V gene is TRBV11-2, the J gene TRBJ1-6, with D maybe TRBD1 (6 bases). Germline-derived CDR1 and CDR2 are SGHAT and FQNNGV. V was clipped by 7 bases and J by 9 bases, with 22 bases between them. The CDR3 extends over 16 amino acids.

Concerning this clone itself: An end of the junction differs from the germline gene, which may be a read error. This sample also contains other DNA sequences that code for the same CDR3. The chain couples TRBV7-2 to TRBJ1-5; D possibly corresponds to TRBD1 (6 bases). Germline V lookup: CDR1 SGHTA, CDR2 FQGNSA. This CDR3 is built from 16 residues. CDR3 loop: CASSLASGAGDQPQHF. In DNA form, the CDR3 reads TGTGCCAGCAGCTTGGCATCAGGGGCGGGAGATCAGCCCCAGCACTTT.